These 19 T cell receptor beta chains originate from one sample sequenced in a study of CD8 T cells in ankylosing spondylitis. In TCRdb, the 5' RACE reads were re-called with MiXCR into one record per CDR3 protein. Among approximately 100,000 distinct CDR3 sequences, roughly 8% were seen once, and the ten largest hold nearly 10%. Sequencing was done on a sample of blood, either unsorted or a sorted T cell fraction (not recorded which). Source of these receptors: a male donor with ankylosing spondylitis or in good health (not recorded which).

This clonotype was detected ten times or more. V and J are TRBV29-1 and TRBJ2-7, with D perhaps matching TRBD1 (5 bases). CDR1 is SQVTM and CDR2 is ANQGSEA in the germline V gene. This CDR3 contains 15 residues. Trimming removed 4 bases from V and 6 bases from J, with 22 bases in between. DNA for the CDR3: TGCAGCGTTGTTACGCCCCCGGTCCTAAGGGGCGAGCAGTACTTC. Its protein is CSVVTPPVLRGEQYF.

In its sample, this clonotype was seen many times. The chain joins TRBV7-2 to TRBJ2-4, with D unresolved. V lost 1 base to trimming and J lost 2 bases, with 9 bases between them. Germline V gene sequence: CDR1 SGHTA, CDR2 FQGNSA. This CDR3 contains 15 residues. The CDR3 DNA follows: TGTGCCAGCAGCTTAGTCACCGGGTCCAAAAACATTCAGTACTTC. This sequence encodes CASSLVTGSKNIQYF.

In its sample, this clonotype was seen many times. The chain uses TRBV12-3 or TRBV12-4 and TRBJ2-4; no clear D. Trimming took 3 bases from V and 8 from J, leaving 5 bases between them. CDR3 length equals 11 residues. The CDR3 protein is CASSLMDIQYF. CDR3 nucleotide sequence: TGTGCCAGCAGTTTGATGGACATTCAGTACTTC.

This clonotype was recorded at least ten times. The V and J genes are TRBV12-3 or TRBV12-4 and TRBJ2-1, with 7 nucleotides matching TRBD2. Trimming cost V 10 bases and J 0 bases; bases outside gene matches: 6. The CDR3 is made up of 14 amino acids. CDR3 residues: CATLAVSSYNEQFF. The DNA of the CDR3 is TGTGCCACCCTAGCGGTGAGCTCCTACAATGAGCAGTTCTTC.

This clonotype was detected many times. The chain combines TRBV6-2 or TRBV6-3 with TRBJ2-3; 10 bases line up with TRBD2. Germline V lookup: CDR1 MNHEY, CDR2 SVGEGT. V was pared by 7 bases and J by 5 bases, with 6 bases of the junction left unmatched. The CDR3 is 14 amino acids. CDR3 residues: CASTLAGREDTQYF. The CDR3 DNA sequence: TGTGCCAGCACACTAGCGGGAAGGGAAGATACGCAGTATTTT.

This clonotype showed up many times. This chain joins TRBV5-6 and TRBJ2-1; 10 bases are shared with TRBD1. The CDR3 covers 16 residues. Germline CDR1 is SGHDT and CDR2 is YYEEEE. The J segment lost 7 bases and the V segment lost 4 bases, leaving 11 bases of the junction unmatched. This chain's CDR3 is CASSRDRGPGTNEQFF. DNA for the CDR3: TGTGCCAGCAGCAGGGACAGGGGCCCGGGTACGAATGAGCAGTTCTTC. Based on the CDR3 plus reference TRBV5-6 and TRBJ2-1, the full variable domain is DAGVTQSPTHLIKTRGQQVTLRCSPKSGHDTVSWYQQALGQGPQFIFQYYEEEERQRGNFPDRFSGHQFPNYSSELNVNALLLGDSALYLCASSRDRGPGTNEQFFGPGTRLTVL.

This clonotype was recorded many times. The rearrangement uses TRBV27 and TRBJ1-5; D not resolved. There are 12 residues in the CDR3. Between the trimmed V and J ends, which lost 11 bases and 1 base, there was a span of 9 bases. CDR1 and CDR2 (germline): MNHEY, SMNVEV (reference sequence). DNA for the CDR3: TGTGCCTATTCGGGGAGCAATCAGCCCCAGCATTTT. Its translation is CAYSGSNQPQHF.

The CDR3 loop is CASSLAPLAGRLRNEQFF. CDR3 sequence (DNA): TGTGCCAGCAGCTTAGCGCCACTAGCGGGACGCCTAAGAAATGAGCAGTTCTTC. J is TRBJ2-1 and V is TRBV7-2; TRBD2 matches at 10 bases. The ends lost 0 bases at V and 7 bases at J; junction bases unmatched: 12. The CDR3 sequence is 18 residues long. The germline V gene encodes CDR1 SGHTA and CDR2 FQGNSA. Full variable domain (outside the CDR3, taken from reference TRBV7-2 and TRBJ2-1): GAGVSQSPSNKVTEKGKDVELRCDPISGHTALYWYRQSLGQGLEFLIYFQGNSAPDKSGLPSDRFSAERTGGSVSTLTIQRTQQEDSAVYLCASSLAPLAGRLRNEQFFGPGTRLTVL.

This clonotype came up many times. The chain carries TRBV27 and TRBJ1-1; tentatively, D is TRBD1 (6 bases). The CDR3 has 16 amino acids. CDR1 MNHEY and CDR2 SMNVEV come from the germline V gene (reference sequence). Trimming left V 7 bases short and J 0 bases short, with 18 bases between. CDR3 nucleotide sequence: TGTGCCAGCACAGACAGGTTGGGGCTGGTGAACACTGAAGCTTTCTTT. Amino acids: CASTDRLGLVNTEAFF.

At least ten counts were recorded for this clonotype. This chain connects TRBV29-1 to TRBJ2-7; D remains unclear. Germline V lookup: CDR1 SQVTM, CDR2 ANQGSEA. The V end lost 4 bases, the J end lost 6 bases, and 13 bases lay between the germline ends. CDR3 length equals 12 residues. Here the CDR3 reads CSVGYPLGEQYF. The DNA for the CDR3 is TGCAGCGTTGGCTACCCCCTCGGCGAGCAGTACTTC.

This clonotype was seen many times. The rearrangement joins TRBV4-3 to TRBJ2-3, with D tentatively TRBD1 (6 bases). Germline V gene data show CDR1 as LGHNA and CDR2 as YSLEER. The V and J ends lost 0 bases and 3 bases respectively, with 13 bases between them. CDR3 size: 16 residues. CDR3 loop: CASSQDGAGETDTQYF. In DNA form, the CDR3 reads TGCGCCAGCAGCCAAGATGGGGCAGGGGAGACAGATACGCAGTATTTT.

This clonotype was seen repeatedly, ten times or more. The rearrangement links TRBV7-2 to TRBJ2-3; no definite D call. In germline, CDR1 is SGHTA, CDR2 FQGNSA. Trimming left V 0 bases short and J 1 base short, with 2 bases between. CDR3 length: 13 residues. In nucleotides, the CDR3 is TGTGCCAGCAGCTTAGCTCGCACAGATACGCAGTATTTT. Its translation: CASSLARTDTQYF.

V and J are TRBV30 and TRBJ1-6; the D gene is possibly TRBD1 (5 bases). Between the trimmed V and J ends, which lost 0 bases and 10 bases, there was a span of 16 bases. The CDR3 loop spans 15 amino acids. Germline V CDR1 and CDR2: GTSNPN, SVGIG (reference sequence). The CDR3, as DNA: TGTGCCTGGAGTGTAGGAGGGCAGGGTCAGTCACCCCTCCACTTT. Encoded protein: CAWSVGGQGQSPLHF.

This clonotype was counted at least ten times. The V gene is TRBV4-1, the J gene TRBJ1-2; a weak D match, TRBD1 (5 bases). The V end was cut by 2 bases, the J end by 7 bases, with 14 bases between. The CDR3 extends over 14 amino acids. Germline V lookup: CDR1 MGHRA, CDR2 YSYEKL. CDR3 region: CASSQTRVISGYTF. As DNA, the CDR3 is TGCGCCAGCAGCCAAACCAGGGTGATCTCTGGCTACACCTTC.

The chain links TRBV29-1 to TRBJ1-1; D ambiguous. The CDR3 is made up of 11 amino acids. Trimming pared 7 bases from V and 1 base from J, leaving 7 bases between. The V gene's germline CDR1 is SQVTM and CDR2 ANQGSEA. The CDR3 region has the DNA TGCAGCGGGGAACGGAACACTGAAGCTTTCTTT. Protein: CSGERNTEAFF. Filled out from reference TRBV29-1 and TRBJ1-1, the complete variable domain reads SAVISQKPSRDICQRGTSLTIQCQVDSQVTMMFWYRQQPGQSLTLIATANQGSEATYESGFVIDKFPISRPNLTFSTLTVSNMSPEDSSIYLCSGERNTEAFFGQGTRLTVV.

The chain links TRBV7-8 to TRBJ2-3; D unresolved. This CDR3 region has 16 residues. CDR1 SGHVS and CDR2 FQNEAQ come from the germline V gene. Trimming shortened V by 5 bases and J by 0 bases, and 15 bases separated the two germline ends. CDR3 sequence reads: CASSGQVVASTDTQYF. CDR3 bases: TGTGCCAGCAGCGGCCAGGTAGTGGCTAGCACAGATACGCAGTATTTT.

A remark on this clonotype: Being one base from a much bigger clone, this may be a read error. The rearrangement uses TRBV7-2 and TRBJ2-2, with TRBD2 as a possible D gene (7 bases). This CDR3 has 14 amino acids. The germline V gene encodes CDR1 SGHTA and CDR2 FQGNSA. Trimming stripped 9 bases from V and 8 bases from J, with 19 bases between. The chain's CDR3 is CASKSRRGAGELFF. In DNA form, the CDR3 reads TGTGCCAGTAAATCCCGACGGGGGGCGGGGGAGCTGTTTTTT.

This clonotype was recorded at least ten times. The V and J genes are TRBV29-1 and TRBJ2-3; 7 bases are shared with TRBD1. V shed 7 bases and J 0 bases; nucleotides not matched to a gene: 7. The CDR3 spans 14 residues. CDR1 is SQVTM and CDR2 is ANQGSEA in the germline V gene. The CDR3 region is CSAAGTASTDTQYF. DNA for the CDR3: TGCAGCGCCGCCGGGACAGCTAGCACAGATACGCAGTATTTT.

This clonotype has a count of ten or more. J is TRBJ2-2 and V is TRBV12-3 or TRBV12-4; TRBD2 matches at 10 bases. V lost 11 bases to trimming and J lost 8 bases; unmatched junction nucleotides: 11. This CDR3 is built from 14 residues. In DNA, the CDR3 is TGTGCCGGCGCCGGGACTAGCGAGGCTGGGGAGCTGTTTTTT. Translating gives CAGAGTSEAGELFF.